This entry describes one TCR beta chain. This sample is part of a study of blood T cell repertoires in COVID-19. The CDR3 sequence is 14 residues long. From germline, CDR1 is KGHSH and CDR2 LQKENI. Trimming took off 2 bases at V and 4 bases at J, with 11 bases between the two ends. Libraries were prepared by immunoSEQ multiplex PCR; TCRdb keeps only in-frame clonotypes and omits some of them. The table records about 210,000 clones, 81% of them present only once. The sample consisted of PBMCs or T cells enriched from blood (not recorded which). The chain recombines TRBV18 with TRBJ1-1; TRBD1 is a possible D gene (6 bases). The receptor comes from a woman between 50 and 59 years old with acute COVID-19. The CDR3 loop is CASSPVRGATEAFF. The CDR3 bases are TGTGCCAGCTCACCAGTTCGGGGGGCCACTGAAGCTTTCTTT. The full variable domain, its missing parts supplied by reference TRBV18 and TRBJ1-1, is NAGVMQNPRHLVRRRGQEARLRCSPMKGHSHVYWYRQLPEEGLKFMVYLQKENIIDESGMPKERFSAEFPKEGPSILRIQQVVRGDSAAYFCASSPVRGATEAFFGQGTRLTVV.